This note documents a single T cell receptor beta chain sequence. Its specificity is unknown. Trimming removed 1 base from V and 0 bases from J, with 9 bases in between. Germline V gene lookup returns CDR1 MNHEY and CDR2 SMNVEV (reference sequence). The CDR3 is made up of 15 amino acids. Profiled with immunoSEQ multiplex PCR; TCRdb holds only in-frame clones, not every one. The sample records over 60,000 clones, roughly 89% being singletons. This sample is drawn from a study of siplizumab effects on memory and regulatory T cells. Study results and caveats: Naive T cells appeared more diverse than memory cells and seemed to be major alloresponse contributors. Under siplizumab, alloreactive sequences traced to unstimulated CD4+ memory cells were significantly reduced.

The receptor was isolated from a human donor in good health. The sequenced material came from CD8+ T cells sorted from blood. This rearrangement joins TRBV27 to TRBJ1-1; a possible D gene is TRBD1 (5 bases). Here the CDR3 DNA reads TGTGCCAGCAGTTTATTGGGGGGGATGAACACTGAAGCTTTCTTT. Protein sequence: CASSLLGGMNTEAFF.